This T cell receptor beta chain stems from a study of CD8+CD57+ T cells in acquired aplastic anemia. Study-level information: DNA from sorted CD4+ and CD8+ cells averaged approximately 3.5 ug.

Researchers used genomic DNA as the template to profile TCR beta VDJ and CDR3. TCRdb reprocessed the reads via MiXCR and lists one record per CDR3 protein. The sample lists some 120,000 distinct CDR3 sequences, approximately 36% occurring once. Patients chosen for sequencing had shown CD8+CD57+ cell expansion by flow cytometry. The sequence came from a human donor with aplastic anemia. Sequencing used sorted CD4+, CD8+, or CD8+CD57+ T cells (not recorded which) from PBMCs.

CDR3 protein: CSARPIGVPNGADTQYF. CDR3 sequence (DNA): TGCAGTGCTAGACCTATTGGGGTCCCCAACGGGGCAGATACGCAGTATTTT. The gene calls are TRBV20-1 and TRBJ2-3; D might be TRBD2 (5 bases). CDR1 is DFQATT, CDR2 SNEGSKA, per germline (reference sequence). The CDR3 loop spans 17 amino acids. Trimming removed 2 bases at V and 4 bases at J, with 22 bases between.